The clone carrying this T cell receptor beta chain appeared a few times. Time point defined: persistent/refractory GD, antithyroid drugs over 5 years with positive TRAb. Researchers made the TCR library from RNA that was extracted from PBMCs. The source of the sample is a study of regulatory T cells in long-lasting Graves disease. Trimming shortened V by 8 bases and J by 3 bases, and 14 bases separated the two germline ends. Germline-derived CDR1 and CDR2 are MNHEY and SMNVEV (reference sequence). CDR3 length: 14 amino acids. Both iRepertoire HTBI primers and Arm-PCR of CDR3 regions were used to build the TCR beta libraries. One entry per CDR3 protein, called by TCRdb with MiXCR from the multiplex PCR reads. The table lists around 450,000 distinct CDR3 sequences, under 25% of them singletons.

The chain combines TRBV27 with TRBJ1-5, with D tentatively TRBD1 (6 bases). Sequences were derived from peripheral blood mononuclear cells (PBMCs), sampled when the disease was refractory, from a patient treated with antithyroid drugs. This sequence was found in a female donor with Graves disease. The CDR3 region has the DNA TGTGCCAGCTCTATGGACAGATTCAATCAGCCCCAGCATTTT. It encodes CASSMDRFNQPQHF.